This TCR beta chain was identified during a study of human T cells and chemical hapten exposure. Across the study: Small pooled library volume differences chiefly drove per-sample TCR yield variation.

The ends were cut back, 5 bases at V and 8 bases at J, with 21 bases in the middle. Germline V lookup: CDR1 MNHNY, CDR2 SVGAGI (reference sequence). CDR3 size: 15 residues. This clonotype was recorded at least ten times. The antigen remains unidentified. In the library, unique molecular identifiers were attached to individual cDNA molecules. TCRdb re-derived calls from the RACE reads in MiXCR, one entry per CDR3 protein. The top ten clones hold roughly 13% of a sample with fewer than 40,000 distinct CDR3 sequences, about 5.5% of them seen once. Noted time point: healthy volunteer bleed at 6 weeks. Extraction of total RNA was performed on unfractionated whole blood. Study conclusions and caveats: Following DPC sensitization, TCRs present above 1 in 1000 frequency showed no change.

The sample consisted of whole blood. The clonotype comes from a human donor in good health. Some clones in this sample may be carry-over from other donors' samples. The gene calls are TRBV6-6 and TRBJ1-1; a possible D gene is TRBD1 (5 bases). The CDR3 spells CASSTGTAGGLEAFF. CDR3 DNA: TGTGCCAGCAGTACCGGGACGGCTGGGGGGTTGGAAGCTTTCTTT.